The 13 T cell receptor beta chains given below trace back to one sample, sequenced in a study of shared clonotypes between healthy human individuals. Terminally differentiated effector memory CD45RA+ cells were excluded from the naive CD8 cells, which were CD45RO-negative and positively selected for CCR7. The protocol was immunoSEQ multiplex PCR, while the TCRdb copy is restricted to in-frame clones and leaves out a portion. The sample has around 2.1 million clones, about 92% seen once; the top ten hold around 1.7%. The sample taken for sequencing was naive CD8+ T cells from PBMCs. The origin of the receptors is a man younger than 30 in good health. Some clones in this sample may be carry-over from other donors' samples.

This rearrangement joins TRBV7-8 to TRBJ1-2; D is possibly TRBD1 (5 bases). CDR1 is SGHVS and CDR2 is FQNEAQ in the germline V gene. The CDR3 has 16 residues. Trimming left V 1 base short and J 2 bases short, with 14 bases between. The CDR3 DNA reads as TGTGCCAGCAGCTTAGGGGTCGCGGGACTAAACTATGGCTACACCTTC. It translates to CASSLGVAGLNYGYTF. Using reference TRBV7-8 and TRBJ1-2 for the parts outside the CDR3, the full variable domain is GAGVSQSPRYKVAKRGQDVALRCDPISGHVSLFWYQQALGQGPEFLTYFQNEAQLDKSGLPSDRFFAERPEGSVSTLKIQRTQQEDSAVYLCASSLGVAGLNYGYTFGSGTRLTVV.

This chain joins TRBV27 and TRBJ1-3; D might be TRBD1 (5 bases). Germline V gene sequence: CDR1 MNHEY, CDR2 SMNVEV (reference sequence). The CDR3 sequence is 15 residues long. Trimming removed 7 bases from V and 7 bases from J, with 20 bases in between. This CDR3 is CASTSRAGLLNTIYF. The CDR3 nucleotides read TGTGCCAGCACCTCAAGGGCAGGGCTGTTGAACACCATATATTTT.

Comment on this clone: The identical CDR3 is also encoded by other nucleotide sequences in the sample. The chain carries TRBV19 and TRBJ2-3; D uncertain. V shed 4 bases and J shed 1 base, with 6 bases lying between them. This CDR3 is built from 13 residues. The germline V gene has CDR1 LNHDA and CDR2 SQIVND (reference sequence). The CDR3 spells CASSTRGTDTQYF. DNA for the CDR3: TGTGCCAGTAGTACTAGGGGCACAGATACGCAGTATTTT.

The chain carries TRBV6-6 and TRBJ2-3; D gene uncertain. The CDR3 runs to 14 residues. Trimming took 6 bases from V and 0 from J, leaving 10 bases between them. The germline V gene has CDR1 MNHNY and CDR2 SVGAGI (reference sequence). The CDR3 nucleotides are TGTGCCAGCAGCCCCTTCAGGAGCACAGATACGCAGTATTTT. Protein: CASSPFRSTDTQYF.

CDR3 coding DNA: TGTGCCAGCAGCTTAAAACAGAACACTGAAGCTTTCTTT. This encodes CASSLKQNTEAFF. The J gene is TRBJ1-1, the V gene TRBV13; D is unresolved. The germline V gene has CDR1 PRHDT and CDR2 FYEKMQ (reference sequence). The V end was cut by 2 bases, the J end by 1 base, with 5 bases between. The CDR3 has 13 residues. Based on the CDR3 plus reference TRBV13 and TRBJ1-1, the full variable domain is AAGVIQSPRHLIKEKRETATLKCYPIPRHDTVYWYQQGPGQDPQFLISFYEKMQSDKGSIPDRFSAQQFSDYHSELNMSSLELGDSALYFCASSLKQNTEAFFGQGTRLTVV.

The rearrangement joins TRBV7-8 to TRBJ2-7, with TRBD1 matching over 10 bases. This CDR3 region has 15 residues. Germline CDR1 SGHVS, CDR2 FQNEAQ. With 5 bases clipped from V and 3 bases from J, the junction kept 7 bases outside the gene matches. CDR3 in amino acids: CASSEGTGVIYEQYF. As DNA, the CDR3 is TGTGCCAGCAGCGAGGGGACAGGGGTCATCTACGAGCAGTACTTC.

CDR3 sequence (DNA): TGTGCCAGCAGCTCGGGACAGGGAGTCACTGAAGCTTTCTTT. Its protein product is CASSSGQGVTEAFF. This rearrangement joins TRBV7-6 to TRBJ1-1, with TRBD1 identical over 9 bases. The ends lost 4 bases at V and 4 bases at J; junction bases unmatched: 4. The CDR3 runs 14 residues. Germline V gene data show CDR1 as SGHVS and CDR2 as FNYEAQ.

The chain employs TRBV19 and TRBJ2-1; TRBD2 matches at 7 bases. The V and J ends lost 5 bases and 0 bases, in that order; junction bases with no gene match: 10. CDR1 is LNHDA, CDR2 SQIVND, per germline (reference sequence). CDR3 length: 17 amino acids. The CDR3 here is CASSQPPSGYSYNEQFF. CDR3 nucleotides: TGTGCCAGTAGTCAACCCCCTAGCGGTTACTCCTACAATGAGCAGTTCTTC.

The chain combines TRBV27 with TRBJ2-7, with 11 bases matching TRBD2. The junction had 4 bases not matched to a gene; V was cut back by 1 base and J by 5 bases. The CDR3 is made up of 15 amino acids. Germline values: CDR1 MNHEY, CDR2 SMNVEV (reference sequence). CDR3 loop: CASSLFVGLADEQYF. The CDR3 DNA follows: TGTGCCAGCAGTTTATTTGTGGGACTAGCGGACGAGCAGTACTTC.

Remarks on this clone: At the DNA level, this CDR3 is encoded by other sequences in the same sample as well. The chain is built from TRBV28 and TRBJ2-1; 9 positions agree with TRBD2. The junction had 3 bases not matched to a gene; V was cut back by 2 bases and J by 4 bases. Germline V CDR1 and CDR2: MDHEN, SYDVKM. This CDR3 has 15 residues. The CDR3 DNA follows: TGTGCCAGCAGTTTACGGACTAGCGTATACAATGAGCAGTTCTTC. Amino acid sequence: CASSLRTSVYNEQFF. The variable domain in full, completed from reference TRBV28 and TRBJ2-1, reads DVKVTQSSRYLVKRTGEKVFLECVQDMDHENMFWYRQDPGLGLRLIYFSYDVKMKEKGDIPEGYSVSREKKERFSLILESASTNQTSMYLCASSLRTSVYNEQFFGPGTRLTVL.

This chain uses TRBV5-5 with TRBJ2-7, with 7 bases identical to TRBD1. Per the germline V gene, CDR1 is SGHKS and CDR2 is YYEKEE (reference sequence). The CDR3 totals 16 residues. Trimming cost V 2 bases and J 3 bases; bases outside gene matches: 11. This CDR3 reads CASSFAPPGQIYEQYF. The CDR3 coding sequence is TGTGCCAGCAGCTTTGCTCCCCCGGGACAGATCTACGAGCAGTACTTC.

This chain connects TRBV4-1 to TRBJ1-1; 8 nucleotides align to TRBD1. The V and J ends lost 4 bases and 6 bases, in that order; junction bases with no gene match: 10. CDR3 length equals 15 residues. Looked up from germline, CDR1 is MGHRA and CDR2 is YSYEKL. The CDR3 sequence: CASSPRQGQGAEAFF. Here the CDR3 DNA reads TGCGCCAGCAGCCCCAGACAGGGGCAGGGGGCTGAAGCTTTCTTT.

The rearrangement links TRBV6-5 to TRBJ2-3; 10 nucleotides line up with TRBD2. V was clipped by 2 bases and J by 3 bases; unmatched bases: 5. The CDR3 is 16 residues long. CDR1 is MNHEY, CDR2 SVGAGI, per germline. CDR3 sequence reads: CASSYQPSGSTDTQYF. The DNA of the CDR3 is TGTGCCAGCAGTTACCAACCTAGCGGGAGTACAGATACGCAGTATTTT.